This paragraph reports one T cell receptor beta chain. The antigen remains unidentified. The data were taken from a study of long-term antiretroviral therapy in people with HIV. Whole-study results and caveats: Viral resistance, ART adherence and therapy changes all lacked available data. Upon ART, diversity increased but remained lower than transplant donor controls.

At survey level, the immunoSEQ assay was run in its v3.0 version. Sequencing was directed toward about 40,000-55,000 T-cell genomes in each sample. Sequenced by immunoSEQ multiplex PCR; TCRdb stores in-frame clones only, minus some. Here the sample spans tens of thousands of clones, roughly 90% being singletons. Germline CDR1 reads ENHRY; CDR2 reads SYGVKD. V lost 8 bases and J 2 bases, leaving 10 bases between the germline ends. This CDR3 has 13 residues. The chain has TRBV10-3 and TRBJ2-1; D may match TRBD1 or TRBD2 (6 bases each). This clonotype originated in a woman aged 18 to 35 with HIV. Sample: unsorted PBMCs, taken just before starting antiretroviral therapy. The CDR3 DNA sequence: TGTGCCATCGGGCGGGACACCTACAATGAGCAGTTCTTC. Translating it yields CAIGRDTYNEQFF.